The T cell receptor (beta chain) described here comes from a study of T cell responses to AZD1222 COVID-19 vaccine. Assay used: immunoSEQ multiplex PCR; TCRdb lists only in-frame clones, some missing. This table holds approximately 82,000 clones, approximately 90% found once. A note on this clone: Its antigen remains unknown.

Findings and caveats of the study: Only a handful of AZD1222 recipients tested seropositive at baseline. None of the repertoires were sampled until the peak T cell response had passed.

The CDR3 runs 14 residues. Between the trimmed V and J ends, which lost 0 bases and 4 bases, there was a span of 7 bases. The germline V gene encodes CDR1 LNHNV and CDR2 YYDKDF (reference sequence). This TCR came from an adult in good health. The V and J genes are TRBV15 and TRBJ1-5; TRBD1 is a possible D gene (5 bases). The sample here was peripheral blood, taken on day 0 of AZD1222 vaccination. In DNA form, the CDR3 reads TGTGCCACCAGCAGAGATGGGGGGAATCAGCCCCAGCATTTT. Protein product: CATSRDGGNQPQHF.